The rows below give T cell receptor beta chains drawn from one sample of a study of blood T cell repertoires in COVID-19. Method: immunoSEQ multiplex PCR; TCRdb's copy keeps in-frame clones and lacks some. The sample yields 230,000 or so clones, roughly 79% seen once. Material: peripheral blood. The receptors shown here come from a woman older than 75 with COVID-19, enrolled during active disease. The CDR3 runs from the conserved cysteine through the conserved F or W. The order of the fields is clone size, J gene, D gene, V gene, CDR3 DNA, CDR3 protein. A D gene is named only where the DNA matches it firmly. The size entry is marked missing in some rows and otherwise reads once, few, many or a size class.

abundance: -
j_gene: TRBJ2-3
d_gene: -
v_gene: TRBV5-1
CDR3nt: TGCGCCAGCAGCTCCGGAGGGACAGATACGCAGTATTTT
CDR3aa: CASSSGGTDTQYF

abundance: few
j_gene: TRBJ2-3
d_gene: -
v_gene: TRBV2
CDR3nt: TGTGCCAGCAGTGCCGAGGGAATAGCAGATACGCAGTATTTT
CDR3aa: CASSAEGIADTQYF

abundance: many
j_gene: TRBJ1-5
d_gene: -
v_gene: TRBV18
CDR3nt: TGTGCCAGCTCATCAACAGGGAATCAGCCCCAGCATTTT
CDR3aa: CASSSTGNQPQHF

abundance: -
j_gene: TRBJ2-1
d_gene: TRBD2
v_gene: TRBV18
CDR3nt: TGTGCCAGCTCACCACGGACTAGCGGGAGCTCCTACAATGAGCAGTTCTTC
CDR3aa: CASSPRTSGSSYNEQFF

abundance: -
j_gene: TRBJ2-3
d_gene: TRBD2
v_gene: TRBV19
CDR3nt: TGTGCCAGTAGTGGACTAGCGGAGGGTGAAGATACGCAGTATTTT
CDR3aa: CASSGLAEGEDTQYF

abundance: once
j_gene: TRBJ2-7
d_gene: -
v_gene: TRBV5-1
CDR3nt: TGCGCCAGCAGCTTGGTCGCGGGATCCTACGAGCAGTACTTC
CDR3aa: CASSLVAGSYEQYF

abundance: -
j_gene: TRBJ1-2
d_gene: -
v_gene: TRBV3-1/TRBV3-2
CDR3nt: TGTGCCAGCAGCCTCCGGACAGTCGTCTATGGCTACACCTTC
CDR3aa: CASSLRTVVYGYTF

abundance: -
j_gene: TRBJ2-7
d_gene: TRBD1
v_gene: TRBV19
CDR3nt: TGTGCCAGTACTACCCGGGACAGGGGTGAGCAGTACTTC
CDR3aa: CASTTRDRGEQYF

abundance: once
j_gene: TRBJ2-3
d_gene: TRBD1
v_gene: TRBV28
CDR3nt: TGTGCCAGCAGTCCGGACAGGGGGCTATCAGATACGCAGTATTTT
CDR3aa: CASSPDRGLSDTQYF

abundance: -
j_gene: TRBJ1-5
d_gene: TRBD1
v_gene: TRBV19
CDR3nt: TGTGCCAGTAACCCGGGACAGCGCTTCCGATATCAGCCCCAGCATTTT
CDR3aa: CASNPGQRFRYQPQHF

abundance: -
j_gene: TRBJ1-5
d_gene: -
v_gene: TRBV24-1
CDR3nt: TGTGCCACCAGTGATCACTCTGGGGGCCAGCCCCAGCATTTT
CDR3aa: CATSDHSGGQPQHF

abundance: -
j_gene: TRBJ1-2
d_gene: -
v_gene: TRBV19
CDR3nt: TGTGCCAGTAGTTCCCGGGACAATAACTATGGCTACACCTTC
CDR3aa: CASSSRDNNYGYTF

abundance: -
j_gene: TRBJ1-1
d_gene: -
v_gene: TRBV21-1
CDR3nt: TGTGCCAGCAGCTCACCCTGGACAGGGAGAAGGGTAAGGAACACTGAAGCTTTCTTT
CDR3aa: CASSSPWTGRRVRNTEAFF

abundance: few
j_gene: TRBJ2-1
d_gene: -
v_gene: TRBV27
CDR3nt: TGTGCCAGCAGTCCAACAGGGGCCCCCGGGGGTGAGCAGTTCTTC
CDR3aa: CASSPTGAPGGEQFF

abundance: -
j_gene: TRBJ1-4
d_gene: -
v_gene: TRBV7-2
CDR3nt: TGTGCCAGCAGCCCCCAAATGGGAAGCGGTGAAAAACTGTTTTTT
CDR3aa: CASSPQMGSGEKLFF

abundance: -
j_gene: TRBJ2-3
d_gene: TRBD2
v_gene: TRBV2
CDR3nt: TGTGCCAGCAGTGAATTTAGCGGGGAGGATACGCAGTATTTT
CDR3aa: CASSEFSGEDTQYF

abundance: -
j_gene: TRBJ1-2
d_gene: TRBD1
v_gene: TRBV27
CDR3nt: TGTGCCAGCAGTTCACTCCTCATGACAGGGTACTATGGCTACACCTTC
CDR3aa: CASSSLLMTGYYGYTF

abundance: few
j_gene: TRBJ2-7
d_gene: -
v_gene: TRBV6-5
CDR3nt: TGTGCCACCAGAGACAGATCGACTTACGAGCAGTACTTC
CDR3aa: CATRDRSTYEQYF

abundance: -
j_gene: TRBJ1-2
d_gene: -
v_gene: TRBV7-3
CDR3nt: TGTGCCAGCAGCTTGGGCACGGGAAAGGGTGGCTACACCTTC
CDR3aa: CASSLGTGKGGYTF

abundance: -
j_gene: TRBJ1-2
d_gene: TRBD1
v_gene: TRBV7-3
CDR3nt: TGTGCCAGCAGCCCAGGGACAGGGTGGAAGGATGGCTACACCTTC
CDR3aa: CASSPGTGWKDGYTF

abundance: -
j_gene: TRBJ1-2
d_gene: -
v_gene: TRBV12-3/TRBV12-4
CDR3nt: TGTGCCAGCAGCCGGGCGGAGGGCTATGGCTACACCTTC
CDR3aa: CASSRAEGYGYTF

abundance: -
j_gene: TRBJ1-2
d_gene: -
v_gene: TRBV12-3/TRBV12-4
CDR3nt: TGTGCCAGCAGCCCCACAGCTACCTATGGCTACACCTTC
CDR3aa: CASSPTATYGYTF

abundance: -
j_gene: TRBJ1-2
d_gene: -
v_gene: TRBV30
CDR3nt: TGTGCCTGGACGAGCGTCCCACAGGGCCACGGCTACACCTTC
CDR3aa: CAWTSVPQGHGYTF

abundance: -
j_gene: TRBJ1-6
d_gene: TRBD1
v_gene: TRBV5-1
CDR3nt: TGCGCCAGCAGCTTTGGACAGGCTTATAATTCACCCCTCCACTTT
CDR3aa: CASSFGQAYNSPLHF

abundance: -
j_gene: TRBJ1-5
d_gene: -
v_gene: TRBV12-3/TRBV12-4
CDR3nt: TGTGCCAGCAGTTTACTTAGCAATCAGCCCCAGCATTTT
CDR3aa: CASSLLSNQPQHF

abundance: -
j_gene: TRBJ2-1
d_gene: TRBD2
v_gene: TRBV11-3
CDR3nt: TGTGCCAGCAGCTCGGGACTAGCGGGGACCAATGAGCAGTTCTTC
CDR3aa: CASSSGLAGTNEQFF

abundance: once
j_gene: TRBJ1-1
d_gene: TRBD1
v_gene: TRBV5-1
CDR3nt: TGCGCCAGCAGCTTGGAACCCACAGGACAGGGAGTTAAAGCTTTCTTT
CDR3aa: CASSLEPTGQGVKAFF

abundance: -
j_gene: TRBJ1-6
d_gene: TRBD1
v_gene: TRBV19
CDR3nt: TGTGCCAGTAGTACCTACAGGGGTGGCAATTCACCCCTCCACTTT
CDR3aa: CASSTYRGGNSPLHF

abundance: -
j_gene: TRBJ1-1
d_gene: -
v_gene: TRBV19
CDR3nt: TGTGCCAGTAGTATGGGGGGGTCTCGCGCTGAAGCTTTCTTT
CDR3aa: CASSMGGSRAEAFF

abundance: once
j_gene: TRBJ1-6
d_gene: -
v_gene: TRBV7-9
CDR3nt: TGTGCCAGCAGCTTAGGGGAGTGGTCTTATTCACCCCTCCACTTT
CDR3aa: CASSLGEWSYSPLHF

abundance: -
j_gene: TRBJ2-3
d_gene: TRBD2
v_gene: TRBV18
CDR3nt: TGTGCCAGCTCACCTGTCGGGGGGGCACCAGATACGCAGTATTTT
CDR3aa: CASSPVGGAPDTQYF

abundance: -
j_gene: TRBJ1-2
d_gene: TRBD1
v_gene: TRBV2
CDR3nt: TGTGCCAGCGGACGACAGGGGGCGGGTGGCTACACCTTC
CDR3aa: CASGRQGAGGYTF

abundance: -
j_gene: TRBJ2-3
d_gene: TRBD2
v_gene: TRBV2
CDR3nt: TGTGCCAGCAGTGAGGGGACCCTAGCGGGAAATACGCAGTATTTT
CDR3aa: CASSEGTLAGNTQYF

abundance: -
j_gene: TRBJ1-2
d_gene: -
v_gene: TRBV5-8
CDR3nt: TGTGCCAGCAGCTTAGGGCAGACAGATGGCTACACCTTC
CDR3aa: CASSLGQTDGYTF

abundance: -
j_gene: TRBJ1-5
d_gene: TRBD1
v_gene: TRBV6-5
CDR3nt: TGTGCCAGCAGTCGGACAGGGGTTCAGCCCCAGCATTTT
CDR3aa: CASSRTGVQPQHF

abundance: -
j_gene: TRBJ2-2
d_gene: -
v_gene: TRBV30
CDR3nt: TGTGCCTGGACTAGACAGGCGAACACCGGGGAGCTGTTTTTT
CDR3aa: CAWTRQANTGELFF

abundance: -
j_gene: TRBJ2-2
d_gene: TRBD1
v_gene: TRBV30
CDR3nt: TGTGCCTGGAGTGCTGAGAGGGGGCTGGCCGGGGAGCTGTTTTTT
CDR3aa: CAWSAERGLAGELFF

abundance: -
j_gene: TRBJ1-3
d_gene: TRBD1
v_gene: TRBV15
CDR3nt: TGTGCCACCAGCAGATCGGGACAGGGAATCTCTGGAAACACCATATATTTT
CDR3aa: CATSRSGQGISGNTIYF

abundance: -
j_gene: TRBJ1-2
d_gene: -
v_gene: TRBV27
CDR3nt: TGTGCCAGCAGTCCCGGGACTAGAGATGGCTACACCTTC
CDR3aa: CASSPGTRDGYTF

abundance: -
j_gene: TRBJ2-3
d_gene: -
v_gene: TRBV7-8
CDR3nt: TGTGCCAGCAGCTTAGCGGGAGAGAGCACAGATACGCAGTATTTT
CDR3aa: CASSLAGESTDTQYF

abundance: few
j_gene: TRBJ1-3
d_gene: -
v_gene: TRBV7-2
CDR3nt: TGTGCCAGCAGCCGCGGAGGGGGAAACACCATATATTTT
CDR3aa: CASSRGGGNTIYF

abundance: -
j_gene: TRBJ2-1
d_gene: TRBD2
v_gene: TRBV9
CDR3nt: TGTGCCAGCAGCGTAGTAGCGGGAGGGGGTGAGCAGTTCTTC
CDR3aa: CASSVVAGGGEQFF

abundance: -
j_gene: TRBJ2-7
d_gene: TRBD1
v_gene: TRBV3-1/TRBV3-2
CDR3nt: TGTGCCAGCAGCCTGACAGGGGCCGAGCAGTACTTC
CDR3aa: CASSLTGAEQYF

abundance: few
j_gene: TRBJ1-1
d_gene: -
v_gene: TRBV6-5
CDR3nt: TGTGCCAGCAGTTACTCGAGTCTGGGGGCGGAAGCTTTCTTT
CDR3aa: CASSYSSLGAEAFF

abundance: once
j_gene: TRBJ1-4
d_gene: -
v_gene: TRBV6-6
CDR3nt: TGTGCCAGCAGTCGTCAGGAGGTTGGTGATGAAAAACTGTTTTTT
CDR3aa: CASSRQEVGDEKLFF

abundance: -
j_gene: TRBJ2-1
d_gene: TRBD2
v_gene: TRBV4-3
CDR3nt: TGCGCCAGCAGCAGCGGACTAGCGGGATTCCCAAATGAGCAGTTCTTC
CDR3aa: CASSSGLAGFPNEQFF

abundance: -
j_gene: TRBJ1-3
d_gene: TRBD1
v_gene: TRBV4-1
CDR3nt: TGCGCCAGCAGCCAGGACAGGGTAAACACCATATATTTT
CDR3aa: CASSQDRVNTIYF

abundance: -
j_gene: TRBJ2-4
d_gene: TRBD2
v_gene: TRBV7-2
CDR3nt: TGTGCCAGCAGCCTCGGACTAGTTTCCAAAAACATTCAGTACTTC
CDR3aa: CASSLGLVSKNIQYF

abundance: once
j_gene: TRBJ1-3
d_gene: TRBD1
v_gene: TRBV10-3
CDR3nt: TGTGCCATCAGTGGGGGACAGGGTGGAAACACCATATATTTT
CDR3aa: CAISGGQGGNTIYF

abundance: -
j_gene: TRBJ1-3
d_gene: TRBD1
v_gene: TRBV27
CDR3nt: TGTGCCAGCAGTAGCCAGGGGGGCTCGCGGGGAAACACCATATATTTT
CDR3aa: CASSSQGGSRGNTIYF

abundance: -
j_gene: TRBJ1-1
d_gene: -
v_gene: TRBV29-1
CDR3nt: TGCAGCGCCAGGGAGAACACTGAAGCTTTCTTT
CDR3aa: CSARENTEAFF

abundance: few
j_gene: TRBJ1-5
d_gene: TRBD1
v_gene: TRBV28
CDR3nt: TGTGCCAGCAGTTTCGGGACAGGGAATCAGCCCCAGCATTTT
CDR3aa: CASSFGTGNQPQHF

abundance: -
j_gene: TRBJ2-7
d_gene: TRBD2
v_gene: TRBV10-2
CDR3nt: TGCGCCAGCAGTGAAGCCCGGGGGGCGGGGGGTGTCCGCGACGAGCAGTACTTC
CDR3aa: CASSEARGAGGVRDEQYF

abundance: once
j_gene: TRBJ2-5
d_gene: -
v_gene: TRBV11-1
CDR3nt: TGTGCCAGCAGCTTAGGGGCGACCCAGTACTTC
CDR3aa: CASSLGATQYF

abundance: few
j_gene: TRBJ2-1
d_gene: TRBD1
v_gene: TRBV7-3
CDR3nt: TGTGCCAGCAGCTGGGGACAGGGAGTTTTGTTCTTC
CDR3aa: CASSWGQGVLFF

abundance: -
j_gene: TRBJ1-1
d_gene: -
v_gene: TRBV11-2
CDR3nt: TGTGCCAGCAGCCCCACAATTATTAACACTGAAGCTTTCTTT
CDR3aa: CASSPTIINTEAFF

abundance: -
j_gene: TRBJ2-1
d_gene: TRBD2
v_gene: TRBV18
CDR3nt: TGTGCCAGCTCACCATCTAGCGGGAGACGCAATGAGCAGTTCTTC
CDR3aa: CASSPSSGRRNEQFF

abundance: few
j_gene: TRBJ1-6
d_gene: -
v_gene: TRBV5-4
CDR3nt: TGTGCCAGCAGCGACCGGACCGGGACCCTCCACTTT
CDR3aa: CASSDRTGTLHF

abundance: -
j_gene: TRBJ1-4
d_gene: -
v_gene: TRBV4-3
CDR3nt: TGCGCCAGCAGCCAAGAATACAGGCCCCCAACTAATGAAAAACTGTTTTTT
CDR3aa: CASSQEYRPPTNEKLFF

abundance: few
j_gene: TRBJ2-1
d_gene: -
v_gene: TRBV7-9
CDR3nt: TGTGCCAGCAGCTTAGGGCCCTACAATGAGCAGTTCTTC
CDR3aa: CASSLGPYNEQFF